This T cell receptor beta chain was documented in a study of shared clonotypes between healthy human individuals. The study's findings and limits: For sorted subsets, rarefaction showed incomplete sequencing despite large depth. Larger richness was generally estimated for naive than memory subsets.

Of note for this clone: Its antigen remains unidentified.

The CDR3 totals 14 residues. Germline CDR1 is SGHKS and CDR2 is YYEKEE (reference sequence). V lost 3 bases to trimming and J lost 1 base, with 7 bases between them. For every subset, genomic DNA was evenly distributed across several immunoSEQ plates. The input for sorted-subset replicate PCRs was about 200 ng DNA, approximately 30,000 T cell genomes. Some clones are missing from TCRdb's copy, which holds only in-frame ones; the method was immunoSEQ multiplex PCR. The sample has about 960,000 clones; approximately 76% are singletons. This chain connects TRBV5-5 to TRBJ2-2; D unresolved. The sequence was collected from a man aged 18 to 30 in good health. The source material was memory CD4+ T cells sorted from blood. Subset reported: CD45RA-negative fraction. The CDR3 coding sequence is TGTGCCAGCAGCTCTGGCGAGAACACCGGGGAGCTGTTTTTT. Its translation: CASSSGENTGELFF.